A selection of T cell receptor beta chains follows, all from one sample in a study of cytomegalovirus exposure and HLA in healthy donors. The protocol was immunoSEQ multiplex PCR, while the TCRdb copy is restricted to in-frame clones and leaves out a portion. The data show around 150,000 clones, approximately 78% seen once. The specimen was PBMCs. These receptors originate from a girl aged 2 to 9 in good health and CMV-seropositive. CDR3s include the opening cysteine and the closing phenylalanine or tryptophan. D genes are given only for firm matches. The size entry is marked missing in some rows and otherwise reads once, few, many or a size class.

J: TRBJ2-1
size: once
V: TRBV4-1
D: TRBD2
DNA: TGCGCCAGCAGCCAAGACAGGGGGCTAGCGGGAGAAGGGGCCCTACCCTACAATGAGCAGTTCTTC
CDR3: CASSQDRGLAGEGALPYNEQFF

J: TRBJ2-7
size: .
V: TRBV28
D: .
DNA: TGTGCCAGCAGTTTATCCGAGCGGCAAAGCTCCTACGAGCAGTACTTC
CDR3: CASSLSERQSSYEQYF

J: TRBJ2-5
size: .
V: TRBV5-8
D: .
DNA: TGTGCCAGCAGCCTTTCAGGGTTCCAAGAGACCCAGTACTTC
CDR3: CASSLSGFQETQYF

J: TRBJ2-3
size: .
V: TRBV5-4
D: TRBD2
DNA: TGTGCCAGCAGCCCGTTAGCGGGAGGCACAGATACGCAGTATTTT
CDR3: CASSPLAGGTDTQYF

J: TRBJ2-3
size: .
V: TRBV5-8
D: TRBD1
DNA: TGTGCCAGCAGCGCCTGGACAGGGTCTAGCACAGATACGCAGTATTTT
CDR3: CASSAWTGSSTDTQYF

J: TRBJ2-1
size: .
V: TRBV6-6
D: .
DNA: TGTGCCAGCAGACCCCTTGGGCAGACCTCCTACAATGAGCAGTTCTTC
CDR3: CASRPLGQTSYNEQFF

J: TRBJ2-7
size: .
V: TRBV28
D: TRBD1
DNA: TGTGCCAGCAGTGCGGGACAGGTTGCCTACGAGCAGTACTTC
CDR3: CASSAGQVAYEQYF

J: TRBJ1-1
size: .
V: TRBV30
D: .
DNA: TGTGCCTGGAGAGAGGACAGTCCTGGCTCGGCTTTCTTT
CDR3: CAWREDSPGSAFF

J: TRBJ2-5
size: .
V: TRBV9
D: TRBD2
DNA: TGTGCCAGCAGCGCTAGCGGGAGCGAGACCCAGTACTTC
CDR3: CASSASGSETQYF

J: TRBJ1-4
size: .
V: TRBV10-3
D: .
DNA: TGTGCCATCAGTGGGCGGGGACCGGGGAATGAAAAACTGTTTTTT
CDR3: CAISGRGPGNEKLFF

J: TRBJ1-5
size: .
V: TRBV6-1
D: TRBD1
DNA: TGTGCCAGCGGGGGGACAGGGTCTTCCGTACAGCCCCAGCATTTT
CDR3: CASGGTGSSVQPQHF

J: TRBJ1-1
size: .
V: TRBV5-4
D: .
DNA: TGTGCCAGCAGCTTGGGGGTGATCGGGGTGGTGAACACTGAAGCTTTCTTT
CDR3: CASSLGVIGVVNTEAFF

J: TRBJ1-2
size: .
V: TRBV2
D: .
DNA: TGTGCCAGCAGTGAAAGGGGGAACTATGGCTACACCTTC
CDR3: CASSERGNYGYTF

J: TRBJ1-4
size: few
V: TRBV5-6
D: TRBD1
DNA: TGTGCCAGCAGCTTGTTCGACAGGGCAGAAAAACTGTTTTTT
CDR3: CASSLFDRAEKLFF

J: TRBJ2-2
size: .
V: TRBV10-3
D: TRBD1
DNA: TGTGCCATCAGTGTCCCCTTTAGGACAGGGGTATTCTGGGCCACCGGGGAGCTGTTTTTT
CDR3: CAISVPFRTGVFWATGELFF

J: TRBJ2-2
size: .
V: TRBV28
D: TRBD1
DNA: TGTGCCAGCAGTTTAGGGCAGGGGGCTTACACCGGGGAGCTGTTTTTT
CDR3: CASSLGQGAYTGELFF

J: TRBJ2-5
size: .
V: TRBV15
D: .
DNA: TGTGCCACCAGCAGACGGAAGGGGTTTCAGACCCAGTACTTC
CDR3: CATSRRKGFQTQYF

J: TRBJ2-6
size: .
V: TRBV7-9
D: .
DNA: TGTGCCAGCAGCCAGGGGGCGGGAGTCCCCTCCGTCCTGACTTTC
CDR3: CASSQGAGVPSVLTF

J: TRBJ1-1
size: .
V: TRBV28
D: .
DNA: TGTGCCAGCAGTTCCCTGGCGGGCCCGTTCACTGAAGCTTTCTTT
CDR3: CASSSLAGPFTEAFF

J: TRBJ2-3
size: .
V: TRBV27
D: .
DNA: TGTGCCAGCAGTTTTTACGGGAGAACAGATACGCAGTATTTT
CDR3: CASSFYGRTDTQYF

J: TRBJ2-4
size: .
V: TRBV29-1
D: TRBD1
DNA: TGCAGCGTTTACAGGGGTGAGAACATTCAGTACTTC
CDR3: CSVYRGENIQYF

J: TRBJ2-7
size: once
V: TRBV29-1
D: .
DNA: TGCAGCGTTGGGCTAGCGTTCTCCTACGAGCAGTACTTC
CDR3: CSVGLAFSYEQYF

J: TRBJ2-5
size: .
V: TRBV6-5
D: TRBD2
DNA: TGTGCCAGCAGTTACAAGGCGGGGGGAGAGACCCAGTACTTC
CDR3: CASSYKAGGETQYF

J: TRBJ2-7
size: .
V: TRBV4-1
D: TRBD2
DNA: TGCGCCAGCAGCCATTACGGGACTAGCGGCCTTATCAAGCAGTACTTC
CDR3: CASSHYGTSGLIKQYF

J: TRBJ2-5
size: .
V: TRBV4-1
D: .
DNA: TGCGCCAGCAGCCAAGTGGGGAGTGCACAAGAGACCCAGTACTTC
CDR3: CASSQVGSAQETQYF

J: TRBJ2-5
size: .
V: TRBV2
D: .
DNA: TGTGCCAGCAGTGGCCGACTATCCGTGGAGACCCAGTACTTC
CDR3: CASSGRLSVETQYF

J: TRBJ2-5
size: .
V: TRBV7-2
D: .
DNA: TGTGCCAGCAGCTTAGCGCGGGACAGAAAAGAGACCCAGTACTTC
CDR3: CASSLARDRKETQYF

J: TRBJ1-3
size: few
V: TRBV7-9
D: .
DNA: TGTGCCAGCAGCTTATTCCTCCGTCTCTCTGGAAACACCATATATTTT
CDR3: CASSLFLRLSGNTIYF

J: TRBJ2-3
size: once
V: TRBV18
D: .
DNA: TGTGCCAGCTCACCACCGGCTTTTAGCACAGATACGCAGTATTTT
CDR3: CASSPPAFSTDTQYF

J: TRBJ2-7
size: .
V: TRBV2
D: TRBD1
DNA: TGTGCCAGCAGGACCGGACAGGGAGTGAGGTACTACGAGCAGTACTTC
CDR3: CASRTGQGVRYYEQYF

J: TRBJ1-1
size: once
V: TRBV30
D: TRBD1
DNA: TGTGCCTCGACAGGGGGCGGACTTCACACTGAAGCTTTCTTT
CDR3: CASTGGGLHTEAFF

J: TRBJ1-2
size: .
V: TRBV6-6
D: TRBD1
DNA: TGTGCCAGCAGTTACTCGAGGACAGGGAGTTGGGGCTACACCTTC
CDR3: CASSYSRTGSWGYTF

J: TRBJ2-1
size: .
V: TRBV2
D: .
DNA: TGTGCCAGCATACTGAGCTCCTACAATGAGCAGTTCTTC
CDR3: CASILSSYNEQFF

J: TRBJ2-1
size: .
V: TRBV15
D: .
DNA: TGTGCCACCAGCAGAAAAGGCGCGCGGGAGCAGTTCTTC
CDR3: CATSRKGAREQFF